A single T cell receptor (beta chain) is shown here with its context. Its antigen is not known. These data come from a study of T cell clonotyping in hematopoietic cell transplantation. The table came from immunoSEQ multiplex PCR; TCRdb's copy has only in-frame clones and leaves some out. Of approximately 9,600 clones listed, 75% to 85% were seen once; the top ten hold 8.5% to 9%. Study outcomes and limitations: Recipient TCR diversity dropped after transplant; expanded clonotypes rose from day 30 to 180. At the given depth, recipient repertoires were over 95% de novo clonotypes.

V was pared by 7 bases and J by 5 bases, with 12 bases of the junction left unmatched. Germline assignment: CDR1 MDHEN and CDR2 SYDVKM. This CDR3 contains 16 residues. This chain links TRBV28 with TRBJ2-3, with 10 bases lining up with TRBD2. Sequencing used PBMCs, obtained 30 days after allogeneic stem cell transplant. This receptor was obtained from a female patient aged 35 to 55 who had an allogeneic stem cell transplant from a related donor, so T cells may come from the graft donor. Some clones in this sample may be carry-over from other donors' samples. CDR3 residues: CASTGAGGPEGDTQYF. CDR3 sequence (DNA): TGTGCCAGCACGGGAGCGGGAGGGCCCGAGGGAGATACGCAGTATTTT.